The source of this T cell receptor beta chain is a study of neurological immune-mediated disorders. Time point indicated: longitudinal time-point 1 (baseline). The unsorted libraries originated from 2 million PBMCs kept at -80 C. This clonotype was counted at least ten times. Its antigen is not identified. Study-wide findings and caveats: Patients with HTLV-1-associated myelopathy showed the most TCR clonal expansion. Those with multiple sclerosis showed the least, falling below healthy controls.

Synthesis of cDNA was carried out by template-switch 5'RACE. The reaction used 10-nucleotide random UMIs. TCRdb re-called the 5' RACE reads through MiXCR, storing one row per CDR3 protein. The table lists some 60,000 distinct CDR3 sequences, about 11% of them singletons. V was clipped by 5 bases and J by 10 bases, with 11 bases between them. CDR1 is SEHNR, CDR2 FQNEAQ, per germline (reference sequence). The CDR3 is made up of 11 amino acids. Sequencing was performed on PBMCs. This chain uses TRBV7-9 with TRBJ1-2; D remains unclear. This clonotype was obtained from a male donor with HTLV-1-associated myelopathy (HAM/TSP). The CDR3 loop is CASSPTTFYTF. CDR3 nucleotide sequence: TGTGCCAGCAGCCCTACAACCTTCTACACCTTC.